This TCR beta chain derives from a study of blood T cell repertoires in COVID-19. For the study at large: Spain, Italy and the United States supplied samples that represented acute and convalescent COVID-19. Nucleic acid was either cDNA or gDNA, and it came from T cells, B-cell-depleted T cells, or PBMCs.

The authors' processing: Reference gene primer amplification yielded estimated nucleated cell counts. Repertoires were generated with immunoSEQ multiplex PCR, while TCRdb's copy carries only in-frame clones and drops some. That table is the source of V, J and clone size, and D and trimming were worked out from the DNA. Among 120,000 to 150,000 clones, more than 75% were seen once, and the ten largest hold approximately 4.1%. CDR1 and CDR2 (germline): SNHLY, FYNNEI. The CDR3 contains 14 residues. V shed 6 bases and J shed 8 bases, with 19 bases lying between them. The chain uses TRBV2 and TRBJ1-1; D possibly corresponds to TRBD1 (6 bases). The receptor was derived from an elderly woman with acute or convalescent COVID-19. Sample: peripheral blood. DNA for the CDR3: TGTGCCAGCAGCGGACCCGGACAGACCACCGAAGCTTTCTTT. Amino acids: CASSGPGQTTEAFF.